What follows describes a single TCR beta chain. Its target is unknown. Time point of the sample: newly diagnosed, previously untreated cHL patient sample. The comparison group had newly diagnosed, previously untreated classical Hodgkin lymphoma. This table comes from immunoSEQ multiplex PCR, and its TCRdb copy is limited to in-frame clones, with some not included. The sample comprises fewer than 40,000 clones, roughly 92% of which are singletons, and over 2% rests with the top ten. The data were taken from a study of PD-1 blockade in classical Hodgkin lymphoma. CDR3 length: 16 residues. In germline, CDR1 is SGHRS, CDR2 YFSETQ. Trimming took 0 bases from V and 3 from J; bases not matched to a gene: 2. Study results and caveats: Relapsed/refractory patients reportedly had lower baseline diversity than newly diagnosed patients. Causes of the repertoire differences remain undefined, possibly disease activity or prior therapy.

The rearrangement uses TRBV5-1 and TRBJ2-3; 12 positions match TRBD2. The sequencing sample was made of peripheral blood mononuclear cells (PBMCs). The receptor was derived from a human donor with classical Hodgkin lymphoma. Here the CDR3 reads CASSLGLAGDTDTQYF. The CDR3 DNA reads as TGCGCCAGCAGCTTGGGACTAGCGGGAGATACAGATACGCAGTATTTT.